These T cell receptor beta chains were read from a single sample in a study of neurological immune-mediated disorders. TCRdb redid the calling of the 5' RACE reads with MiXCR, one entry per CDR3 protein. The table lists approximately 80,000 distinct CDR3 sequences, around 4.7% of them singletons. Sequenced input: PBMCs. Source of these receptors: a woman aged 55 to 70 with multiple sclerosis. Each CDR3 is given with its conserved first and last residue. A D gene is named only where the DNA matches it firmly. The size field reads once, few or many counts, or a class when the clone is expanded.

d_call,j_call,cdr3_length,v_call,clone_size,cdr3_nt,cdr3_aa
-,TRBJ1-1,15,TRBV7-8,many,TGTGCCAGCAGCCCCCGTGTGGGGATGGAAACTGAAGCTTTCTTT,CASSPRVGMETEAFF
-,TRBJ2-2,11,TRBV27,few,TGTGCCAGCAGCGGCACCGGGGAGCTGTTTTTT,CASSGTGELFF
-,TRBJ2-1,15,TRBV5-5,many,TGTGCCAGCAGCTTGTTGCCAGTCGGGGACGATGAGCAGTTCTTC,CASSLLPVGDDEQFF
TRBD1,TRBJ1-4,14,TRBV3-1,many,TGTGCCAGCAGGGATCGACAGGGAGGTGAAAAACTGTTTTTT,CASRDRQGGEKLFF
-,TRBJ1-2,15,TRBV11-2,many,TGTGCCAGCAGCTCCACCGGGACGGCTAACTATGGCTACACCTTC,CASSSTGTANYGYTF
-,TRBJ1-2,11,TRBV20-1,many,TGCAGTGCTGGGATCTCTCGTGGCTACACCTTC,CSAGISRGYTF
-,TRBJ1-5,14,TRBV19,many,TGTGCCAGTACCCCGGCCGGGGGGGGCCAGCCCCAGCATTTT,CASTPAGGGQPQHF
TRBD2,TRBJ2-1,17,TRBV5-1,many,TGCGCCAGCAGCCGTGGACTAGCGGGGGGGCCAAACTATGAGCAGTTCTTC,CASSRGLAGGPNYEQFF
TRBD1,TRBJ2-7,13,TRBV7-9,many,TGTGCCAGCAGCACCGACAGGGGAGACGAGCAGTACTTC,CASSTDRGDEQYF
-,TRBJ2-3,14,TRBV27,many,TGTGCCAGCAGTTTTGGGCCTAGCACAGATACGCAGTATTTT,CASSFGPSTDTQYF
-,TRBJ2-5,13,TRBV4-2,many,TGTGCCAGCAGCCAAGCGGGGGAAGAGACCCAGTACTTC,CASSQAGEETQYF
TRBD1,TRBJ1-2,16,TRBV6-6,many,TGTGCCAGCAAGTACTGGGACAGGGGGGATAACTATGGCTACACCTTC,CASKYWDRGDNYGYTF
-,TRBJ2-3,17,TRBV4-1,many,TGCGCCAGCAGCCAAGGGAGAGGGGCGGGACGCACAGATACGCAGTATTTT,CASSQGRGAGRTDTQYF
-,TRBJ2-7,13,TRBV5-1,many,TGCGCCAGCAGCTTGGGGACAGTTAACGAGCAGTACTTC,CASSLGTVNEQYF
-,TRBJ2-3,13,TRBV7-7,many,TGTGCTAGCAGCTTCGGGGAGGCAGATACGCAGTATTTT,CASSFGEADTQYF
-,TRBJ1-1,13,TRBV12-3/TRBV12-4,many,TGTGCCAGCAGTTTCTCAGCGAACACTGAAGCTTTCTTT,CASSFSANTEAFF
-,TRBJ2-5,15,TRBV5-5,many,TGTGCCAGCAGCTTATTACAGGGCAGTAAGGAGACCCAGTACTTC,CASSLLQGSKETQYF
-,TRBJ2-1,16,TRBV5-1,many,TGCGCCAGCAGCTATTCAGGGTCAATTTCCTACAATGAGCAGTTCTTC,CASSYSGSISYNEQFF
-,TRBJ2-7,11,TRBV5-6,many,TGTGCCAGCAGCTTGTCAGGCGAGCAGTACTTC,CASSLSGEQYF
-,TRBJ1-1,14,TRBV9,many,TGTGCCAGCAGCCTGCAGGGTTTGAACACTGAAGCTTTCTTT,CASSLQGLNTEAFF
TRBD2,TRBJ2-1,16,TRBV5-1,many,TGCGCCAGCAGCCCGGTCGCGGGGGGGGGCTTCAAAGAGCAGTTCTTC,CASSPVAGGGFKEQFF
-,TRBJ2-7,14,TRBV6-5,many,TGTGCCAGCAGTTACGGAGTCCGGCAGGGACAGCAGTACTTC,CASSYGVRQGQQYF
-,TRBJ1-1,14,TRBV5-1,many,TGCGCCAGCAGCTTGGCCAGGGAGAACACTGAAGCTTTCTTT,CASSLARENTEAFF
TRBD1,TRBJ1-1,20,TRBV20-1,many,TGCAGTGCTAGGGGCCCGGGTGGGTTGACAGGGGGCCGGCCGAACACTGAAGCTTTCTTT,CSARGPGGLTGGRPNTEAFF
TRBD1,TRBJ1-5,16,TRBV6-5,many,TGTGCCAGCAGTGCCGGGGACAGGGGGAAGAATCAGCCCCAGCATTTT,CASSAGDRGKNQPQHF
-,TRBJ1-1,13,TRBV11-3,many,TGTGCCAGCAGCCTTCGGACCGGCACTGAAGCTTTCTTT,CASSLRTGTEAFF
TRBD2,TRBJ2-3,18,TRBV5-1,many,TGCGCCAGCAGCTCTACATTAGCGGGGGCGCCTAGCACAGATACGCAGTATTTT,CASSSTLAGAPSTDTQYF
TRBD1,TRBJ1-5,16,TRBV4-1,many,TGCGCCAGCAGCCAAGGGTGGACAGGGGTTAGTCAGCCCCAGCATTTT,CASSQGWTGVSQPQHF
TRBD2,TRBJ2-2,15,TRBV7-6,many,TGTGCCAGCAGCTCAGGACTAGCGTCCACCGGGGAGCTGTTTTTT,CASSSGLASTGELFF